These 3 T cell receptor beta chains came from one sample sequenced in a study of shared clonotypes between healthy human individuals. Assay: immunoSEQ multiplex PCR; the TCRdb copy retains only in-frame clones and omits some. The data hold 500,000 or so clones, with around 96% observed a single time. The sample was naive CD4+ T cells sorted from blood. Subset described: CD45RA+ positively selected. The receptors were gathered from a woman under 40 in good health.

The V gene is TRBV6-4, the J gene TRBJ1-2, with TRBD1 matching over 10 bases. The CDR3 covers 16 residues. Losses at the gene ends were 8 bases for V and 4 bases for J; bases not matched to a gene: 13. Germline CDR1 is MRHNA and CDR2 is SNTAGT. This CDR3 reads CASRDRGFLVTYGYTF. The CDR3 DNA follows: TGTGCCAGCCGGGACAGGGGCTTCTTAGTCACCTATGGCTACACCTTC.

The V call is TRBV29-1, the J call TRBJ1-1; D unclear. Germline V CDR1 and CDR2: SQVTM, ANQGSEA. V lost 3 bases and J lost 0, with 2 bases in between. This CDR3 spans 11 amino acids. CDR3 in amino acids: CSVEMNTEAFF. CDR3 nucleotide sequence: TGCAGCGTTGAGATGAACACTGAAGCTTTCTTT.

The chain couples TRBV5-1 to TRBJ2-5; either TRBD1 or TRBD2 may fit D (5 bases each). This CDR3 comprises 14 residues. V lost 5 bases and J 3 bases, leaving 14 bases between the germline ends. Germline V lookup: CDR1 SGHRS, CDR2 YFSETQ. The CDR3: CASSGDRPKETQYF. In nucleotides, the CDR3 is TGCGCCAGCAGTGGGGACCGACCGAAAGAGACCCAGTACTTC.